What follows are 14 T cell receptor beta chains derived from one specimen sequenced in a study of graft-versus-host responses after intestinal transplantation. Their recognized antigens are unknown. The assay was immunoSEQ multiplex PCR, and TCRdb's table has in-frame clones only and misses some. Of 75,000 to 95,000 clones in the sample, more than 85% were seen once. Source: unstimulated CD8+ T cells sorted from spleen or lymph node cells, taken before intestinal transplant. Every receptor here comes from a human donor who received an intestinal transplant.

The chain recombines TRBV4-3 with TRBJ2-7, with D possibly being TRBD1 (5 bases). CDR1 and CDR2 from the germline V gene are LGHNA and YSLEER. V was cut by 0 bases and J by 3 bases, with 9 bases left in between. CDR3 length: 14 residues. CDR3 residues: CASSQDRQHYEQYF. DNA of the CDR3: TGCGCCAGCAGCCAAGATCGACAGCACTACGAGCAGTACTTC.

The V call is TRBV7-9, the J call TRBJ1-2; D gene unclear. The CDR3 is made up of 17 amino acids. Trimming took off 4 bases at V and 3 bases at J, with 21 bases between the two ends. Germline V gene lookup returns CDR1 SEHNR and CDR2 FQNEAQ (reference sequence). The CDR3 DNA sequence: TGTGCCAGCAGCTACGGAACAAAGCCTATGGCGGACTATGGCTACACCTTC. Translated: CASSYGTKPMADYGYTF.

The chain combines TRBV12-5 with TRBJ2-7; no definite D call. V lost 1 base to trimming and J lost 0 bases, with 10 bases between them. This CDR3 comprises 15 residues. CDR1 is LGHNT, CDR2 FRNRAP, per germline. The CDR3 DNA is TGTGCTAGTGGTTTGGCCTCGAGCGACTCCTACGAGCAGTACTTC. This translates into CASGLASSDSYEQYF.

CDR3 sequence (DNA): TGTGCCAGCAGCGCGATAGGGGGCGCCGAGCAGTACTTC. This sequence encodes CASSAIGGAEQYF. V usage is TRBV7-9 and J usage is TRBJ2-7; 7 bases match TRBD1. V was clipped by 5 bases and J by 6 bases; unmatched bases: 7. This CDR3 has 13 amino acids. Germline-derived CDR1 and CDR2 are SEHNR and FQNEAQ (reference sequence). The variable domain in full, with the rest retrieved from reference TRBV7-9 and TRBJ2-7, is DTGVSQNPRHKITKRGQNVTFRCDPISEHNRLYWYRQTLGQGPEFLTYFQNEAQLEKSRLLSDRFSAERPKGSFSTLEIQRTEQGDSAMYLCASSAIGGAEQYFGPGTRLTVT.

The chain links TRBV7-8 to TRBJ2-3; 13 positions match TRBD2. The V segment lost 3 bases and the J segment 4 bases; nucleotides outside the gene matches: 4. CDR3 length: 16 residues. CDR1 is SGHVS, CDR2 FQNEAQ, per germline. CDR3 protein: CASSFSGTSGADTQYF. CDR3 nucleotides: TGTGCCAGCAGCTTTTCTGGGACTAGCGGGGCAGATACGCAGTATTTT.

V gene TRBV7-8 combines with J gene TRBJ2-1; TRBD2 matches at 10 bases. V shed 2 bases and J 8 bases; nucleotides not matched to a gene: 9. The CDR3 spans 16 residues. Germline V CDR1 and CDR2: SGHVS, FQNEAQ. The CDR3 is CASSLHLAGVTYEQFF. CDR3 bases: TGTGCCAGCAGCTTACATCTAGCGGGGGTTACCTATGAGCAGTTCTTC.

This sequence joins TRBV2 and TRBJ2-5, with TRBD2 matching over 7 bases. The germline CDR1 and CDR2 sequences are SNHLY and FYNNEI. The CDR3 is 19 amino acids. J gave up 1 base and V 0 bases, and 14 bases lay outside the gene matches. CDR3 amino acids: CASSEALFYKTGGQETQYF. CDR3 sequence (DNA): TGTGCCAGCAGTGAAGCGCTCTTCTACAAGACGGGAGGCCAAGAGACCCAGTACTTC.

V gene TRBV6-6 combines with J gene TRBJ2-3; TRBD2 aligns across 7 bases. The length of the CDR3 is 16 residues. CDR1 and CDR2 (germline): MNHNY, SVGAGI (reference sequence). V dropped 1 base and J dropped 0; count of bases not matched to a gene: 4. The CDR3 spells CASSYFPSGSTDTQYF. The CDR3 nucleotides are TGTGCCAGCAGTTACTTTCCTAGCGGTAGCACAGATACGCAGTATTTT.

The chain is built from TRBV27 and TRBJ2-2; 10 bases align to TRBD1. Germline CDR1 is MNHEY and CDR2 is SMNVEV (reference sequence). The CDR3 totals 15 residues. Trimming at V came to 5 bases and at J to 4 bases, leaving 4 bases not matched to a gene. The CDR3, as DNA: TGTGCCAGCAGTCCGGGACAGGGGACCACCGGGGAGCTGTTTTTT. Protein product: CASSPGQGTTGELFF.

This chain connects TRBV10-3 to TRBJ2-3; unclear D gene. CDR1 is ENHRY, CDR2 SYGVKD, per germline. The CDR3 extends over 14 amino acids. With 2 bases removed from V and 9 bases from J, the gap between germline ends came to 15 bases. The CDR3 DNA reads TGTGCCATCAGTGAGGGGCCTGCCGCCGAGACGCAGTATTTT. It yields the protein CAISEGPAAETQYF.

Written as DNA, the CDR3 is TGTGCCAGCAGCCTGCAGGGAGGGGGTAGGTCGCCGAACACTGAAGCTTTCTTT. The encoded protein is CASSLQGGGRSPNTEAFF. The chain employs TRBV7-9 and TRBJ1-1, with D possibly TRBD1 on 6 matching bases. The germline V and J ends were trimmed by 5 bases and 1 base, with 23 bases remaining between them. Germline CDR1 SEHNR, CDR2 FQNEAQ (reference sequence). The CDR3 has 18 residues. Full variable domain (outside the CDR3, taken from reference TRBV7-9 and TRBJ1-1): DTGVSQNPRHKITKRGQNVTFRCDPISEHNRLYWYRQTLGQGPEFLTYFQNEAQLEKSRLLSDRFSAERPKGSFSTLEIQRTEQGDSAMYLCASSLQGGGRSPNTEAFFGQGTRLTVV.

V gene TRBV10-2 combines with J gene TRBJ2-5; D call uncertain. The CDR3 length is 11 residues. V was clipped by 3 bases and J by 7 bases, with 6 bases between them. Germline V gene sequence: CDR1 WSHSY, CDR2 SAAADI. CDR3 nucleotides: TGCGCCAGCAGTGATACGGGGACCCAGTACTTC. Translated: CASSDTGTQYF.

In its sample, this clone was seen once. In DNA, the CDR3 is TGTGCCAGCAGTTCCCCCGGTGCTAGGCAGTACTTC. Amino acid sequence: CASSSPGARQYF. The chain links TRBV27 to TRBJ2-7; no definite D call. CDR1 and CDR2 from the germline V gene are MNHEY and SMNVEV (reference sequence). The germline V and J ends were trimmed by 4 bases and 9 bases, with 13 bases remaining between them. The CDR3 has 12 residues.

The chain employs TRBV9 and TRBJ1-1, with D possibly being TRBD1 (6 bases). CDR3 length: 15 amino acids. V was clipped by 3 bases and J by 4 bases, with 16 bases between them. Germline V lookup: CDR1 SGDLS, CDR2 YYNGEE. The CDR3 DNA follows: TGTGCCAGCAGCGGAGGGGAGGGGGTGGGCACTGAAGCTTTCTTT. It specifies CASSGGEGVGTEAFF.